This TCR beta chain originates from a study of neurological immune-mediated disorders (dated 2019 in TCRdb). For context, the study as a whole: Peripheral blood TCR-beta repertoires from HTLV-I-associated myelopathy (HAM/TSP) patients, multiple sclerosis patients and healthy controls were compared by UMI-based sequencing. Longitudinal samples, technical triplicates and paired sorted CD4+ and CD8+ T-cell subsets, alongside PBMC samples, were included among the roughly 97 TCR-beta libraries. The cohort was made up of approximately 65 subjects, consisting of roughly 14 HAM/TSP patients, 35 or so multiple sclerosis patients and approximately 20 healthy controls.

This clonotype was counted at least ten times. The antigen this receptor binds is unknown. Within one base of it there is no much larger clone, and no base qualities were kept. Findings and caveats that apply to the study as a whole: TCR clonal expansion was greatest in HAM/TSP patients and smallest in MS patients, who ranked below even healthy controls. No identical CDR3 amino acid sequences were shared among expanded clones across subjects, suggesting private TCR-beta repertoires in all groups.

The healthy controls were volunteers from blood banks in Maryland, USA. For the unsorted PBMC libraries, 2 million PBMCs were stored in RNAlater at -80 degrees C until RNA extraction and were used to generate the libraries. Peripheral blood was subjected to Ficoll-Hypaque density gradient centrifugation to isolate PBMCs, which were then cryopreserved in liquid nitrogen. cDNA was synthesized by template-switch 5'RACE using a primer with a 10-nucleotide random unique molecular identifier that tagged each TCR transcript. Each sequencing run produced over 190 million TCR-beta sequences covering 15-18 subjects. The RNeasy kit was used to extract total RNA. The KAPA Real-time Library Amplification kit was used to amplify TCR-beta VDJ regions with primers for the TCR constant region and the 5'RACE anchor. A first PCR added sample indexes and Illumina adaptors, after which a second PCR increased the library yield. After Ampure bead purification, the roughly 650 bp TCR product was size-selected on a 2% E-gel SizeSelection system. Library quality was checked on a Bioanalyzer, concentration was measured with Qubit, and libraries were quantified with the Kapa Library Quantification kit before pooling. An Illumina HiSeq 2500 was used to sequence the libraries paired-end at 2 x 150 bp. To increase sequence diversity, roughly 25-31% phiX was spiked into each library pool. In the source study's methods: Quality-filtered reads were processed with the UMI-based MiGEC pipeline, which removed over 85% of raw TCR sequences during error correction. IMGT germline references were used for alignment of VDJ genes, and clonotypes were defined by a unique CDR3 amino acid sequence together with V-J genes. Clonal expansion, Shannon diversity and CDR3 relatedness were evaluated with VDJtools (CalcPairwiseDistances, ClusterSamples), while phylogenetic trees were built in CLCbio workbench. Using coefficient-of-variation modelling across technical triplicates, the study counted a clone as expanded if it had at least 8 unique UMIs. The raw public data were reprocessed by TCRdb itself: fastp quality trimming at Q25, MiXCR clonotype calling, in-frame beta chains only. Every entry covers one CDR3 protein and lists the most common genes and DNA from its rows. The V and J calls and clone size come from TCRdb's table, not from the authors' own analysis. The sample yields about 35,000 distinct CDR3 sequences; 6% to 8.5% were counted once. The biggest ten clones account for roughly 4.4% of the sample.

CDR1 SGDLS and CDR2 YYNGEE were looked up in the germline V gene. From its cysteine to its phenylalanine, the CDR3 spans 15 amino acids. The kept DNA is CDR3 alone, 45 bases in frame from the first base. V loses 3 bases at its end and J loses 3 bases; junction bases beyond the gene matches: 8. The sequence derives from a woman aged 40 to 50 in good health. The sequence links TRBV9 to TRBJ1-2; 7 of the junction bases match TRBD1. The sequenced material came from PBMCs. The DNA sequence reads TGTGCCAGCAGCGGCCGGGACAGTAAATACTATGGCTACACCTTC. It specifies CASSGRDSKYYGYTF.